These T cell receptor beta chains were read from a single sample in a study of cytomegalovirus exposure and HLA in healthy donors. The repertoire was sequenced with immunoSEQ multiplex PCR; TCRdb's copy has only in-frame clones and lacks some. The table lists about 160,000 clones, 75% to 85% of them singletons. Specimen: PBMCs. The receptors derive from a girl aged 2 to 10 in good health and CMV-seropositive. Both conserved end residues are part of each CDR3. Each record gives: D gene, V gene, J gene, CDR3 length, clone size, CDR3 protein, CDR3 DNA. A D gene is named only where the DNA matches it firmly. Clone size appears in some rows only: once, few, many, or a class for an expanded clone.

D: .
V: TRBV5-1
J: TRBJ1-2
length: 12
size: .
CDR3: CASSLGQGGYTF
DNA: TGCGCCAGCAGCTTGGGACAAGGAGGCTACACCTTC

D: .
V: TRBV2
J: TRBJ2-5
length: 18
size: .
CDR3: CASSWDTPVWAFQETQYF
DNA: TGTGCCAGCAGTTGGGACACCCCCGTGTGGGCCTTCCAAGAGACCCAGTACTTC

D: TRBD1
V: TRBV7-8
J: TRBJ1-5
length: 13
size: .
CDR3: CASSPDRGQPQHF
DNA: TGTGCCAGCAGCCCGGACAGGGGTCAGCCCCAGCATTTT

D: TRBD1
V: TRBV27
J: TRBJ1-2
length: 14
size: .
CDR3: CASSSWTGNRGYTF
DNA: TGTGCCAGCAGTTCGTGGACAGGGAATCGTGGCTACACCTTC

D: .
V: TRBV9
J: TRBJ1-3
length: 14
size: .
CDR3: CASSGETDGNTIYF
DNA: TGTGCCAGCAGCGGGGAGACGGATGGAAACACCATATATTTT

D: .
V: TRBV5-4
J: TRBJ2-5
length: 14
size: .
CDR3: CASSLAGAQETQYF
DNA: TGTGCCAGCAGCTTGGCGGGAGCACAAGAGACCCAGTACTTC

D: TRBD2
V: TRBV6-5
J: TRBJ2-7
length: 13
size: few
CDR3: CASSPLAGGEQYF
DNA: TGTGCCAGCAGTCCTCTAGCGGGTGGCGAGCAGTACTTC

D: TRBD2
V: TRBV4-1
J: TRBJ2-5
length: 17
size: once
CDR3: CASSPKITSGRHETQYF
DNA: TGCGCCAGCAGCCCCAAGATTACTAGCGGGAGGCACGAGACCCAGTACTTC

D: .
V: TRBV4-2
J: TRBJ2-7
length: 16
size: .
CDR3: CASSQDPGSKDYEQYF
DNA: TGTGCCAGCAGCCAAGATCCCGGGAGTAAGGATTACGAGCAGTACTTC

D: TRBD1
V: TRBV5-4
J: TRBJ1-1
length: 15
size: .
CDR3: CASSGRDRVNTEAFF
DNA: TGTGCCAGCAGCGGCCGGGACAGGGTAAACACTGAAGCTTTCTTT

D: .
V: TRBV21-1
J: TRBJ2-1
length: 22
size: .
CDR3: CASTRVGGTGHRLAGSYNEQFF
DNA: TGTGCCAGCACCCGGGTCGGGGGCACAGGGCACCGGCTAGCGGGTTCCTACAATGAGCAGTTCTTC

D: TRBD1
V: TRBV5-1
J: TRBJ1-1
length: 14
size: .
CDR3: CASSVGQANTEAFF
DNA: TGCGCCAGCAGCGTCGGACAGGCGAACACTGAAGCTTTCTTT

D: TRBD1
V: TRBV27
J: TRBJ1-2
length: 16
size: .
CDR3: CASRPGQGILGGGYTF
DNA: TGTGCCAGCAGGCCGGGACAGGGGATCCTCGGGGGTGGCTACACCTTC

D: .
V: TRBV12-5
J: TRBJ2-5
length: 15
size: .
CDR3: CASGRGQLLQETQYF
DNA: TGTGCTAGTGGCCGCGGGCAGCTTCTACAAGAGACCCAGTACTTC

D: .
V: TRBV5-4
J: TRBJ2-1
length: 15
size: .
CDR3: CASSLPGRGLREQFF
DNA: TGTGCCAGCAGTCTGCCGGGCAGGGGCTTGCGGGAGCAGTTCTTC

D: TRBD2
V: TRBV5-4
J: TRBJ2-1
length: 16
size: .
CDR3: CASSLARLAGVNEQFF
DNA: TGTGCCAGCAGCTTGGCCCGGCTAGCGGGAGTCAATGAGCAGTTCTTC

D: TRBD1
V: TRBV10-2
J: TRBJ2-7
length: 14
size: .
CDR3: CASSRTGGTYEQYF
DNA: TGCGCCAGCAGCAGGACAGGCGGAACCTACGAGCAGTACTTC

D: .
V: TRBV10-1
J: TRBJ2-7
length: 13
size: .
CDR3: CASSEFRGYEQYF
DNA: TGCGCCAGCAGTGAGTTCAGAGGCTACGAGCAGTACTTC

D: TRBD1
V: TRBV6-1
J: TRBJ1-1
length: 15
size: .
CDR3: CASSVDRARRTEAFF
DNA: TGTGCCAGCAGTGTTGACAGGGCCCGGAGGACTGAAGCTTTCTTT

D: .
V: TRBV5-1
J: TRBJ2-1
length: 15
size: .
CDR3: CASSLAWSSYNEQFF
DNA: TGCGCCAGCAGCTTGGCCTGGAGCTCCTACAATGAGCAGTTCTTC

D: .
V: TRBV19
J: TRBJ2-7
length: 14
size: .
CDR3: CASSKLPQNPEQYF
DNA: TGTGCCAGTAGTAAACTCCCACAGAACCCCGAGCAGTACTTC

D: TRBD1
V: TRBV30
J: TRBJ1-3
length: 14
size: .
CDR3: CAWRGTGAGNTIYF
DNA: TGTGCCTGGAGAGGAACAGGGGCTGGAAACACCATATATTTT

D: .
V: TRBV4-2
J: TRBJ2-7
length: 15
size: .
CDR3: CASSQVEGVAYEQYF
DNA: TGTGCCAGCAGCCAAGTAGAGGGGGTTGCCTACGAGCAGTACTTC

D: .
V: TRBV28
J: TRBJ1-5
length: 14
size: once
CDR3: CASSPLGRNQPQHF
DNA: TGTGCCAGCAGTCCCCTGGGGCGCAATCAGCCCCAGCATTTT

D: .
V: TRBV29-1
J: TRBJ2-7
length: 13
size: .
CDR3: CSAGPGEIYEQYF
DNA: TGCAGCGCGGGTCCTGGAGAGATCTACGAGCAGTACTTC

D: TRBD2
V: TRBV27
J: TRBJ2-7
length: 18
size: .
CDR3: CASSSTGVPASGGYEQYF
DNA: TGTGCCAGCAGTTCGACAGGGGTCCCAGCTAGCGGGGGATACGAGCAGTACTTC

D: TRBD2
V: TRBV28
J: TRBJ2-7
length: 16
size: .
CDR3: CASSHLRAGDRYEQYF
DNA: TGTGCCAGCAGCCACCTTAGAGCGGGAGATCGCTACGAGCAGTACTTC

D: TRBD2
V: TRBV30
J: TRBJ2-3
length: 15
size: .
CDR3: CAWSVRPGGPDTQYF
DNA: TGTGCCTGGAGTGTCCGGCCGGGAGGACCAGATACGCAGTATTTT

D: TRBD2
V: TRBV4-2
J: TRBJ2-7
length: 16
size: .
CDR3: CASSQEVDGRAYEQYF
DNA: TGTGCCAGCAGCCAAGAAGTTGACGGGAGGGCTTACGAGCAGTACTTC

D: .
V: TRBV7-9
J: TRBJ2-7
length: 17
size: .
CDR3: CASSSVYLAGKAYEQYF
DNA: TGTGCCAGCAGCTCTGTTTACTTGGCAGGGAAGGCTTACGAGCAGTACTTC

D: .
V: TRBV21-1
J: TRBJ1-5
length: 14
size: once
CDR3: CASNPGGYGQPQHF
DNA: TGTGCCAGCAACCCGGGAGGGTACGGTCAGCCCCAGCATTTT

D: .
V: TRBV2
J: TRBJ1-4
length: 10
size: .
CDR3: CASGNEKLFF
DNA: TGTGCCAGCGGCAATGAAAAACTGTTTTTT

D: .
V: TRBV4-1
J: TRBJ2-7
length: 13
size: .
CDR3: CASSPYLTYEQYF
DNA: TGCGCCAGCAGCCCCTACCTAACCTACGAGCAGTACTTC

D: .
V: TRBV11-2
J: TRBJ2-5
length: 11
size: .
CDR3: CASSLSGTQYF
DNA: TGTGCCAGCAGCTTATCGGGGACCCAGTACTTC

D: .
V: TRBV30
J: TRBJ1-2
length: 13
size: once
CDR3: CAWSPGRKGGYTF
DNA: TGTGCCTGGTCCCCCGGTCGGAAGGGGGGCTACACCTTC

D: TRBD1
V: TRBV29-1
J: TRBJ2-3
length: 15
size: .
CDR3: CSVKGQVIDTDTQYF
DNA: TGCAGCGTTAAGGGACAGGTGATTGACACAGATACGCAGTATTTT

D: TRBD2
V: TRBV6-4
J: TRBJ2-3
length: 16
size: .
CDR3: CASSESGLAGADTQYF
DNA: TGTGCCAGCAGTGAATCGGGACTAGCGGGAGCAGATACGCAGTATTTT

D: .
V: TRBV19
J: TRBJ1-1
length: 13
size: few
CDR3: CASSRGVATEAFF
DNA: TGTGCCAGTAGTAGGGGCGTAGCCACTGAAGCTTTCTTT

D: .
V: TRBV5-1
J: TRBJ2-5
length: 13
size: .
CDR3: CASQLGSKETQYF
DNA: TGCGCCAGTCAACTTGGGAGCAAAGAGACCCAGTACTTC

D: .
V: TRBV20-1
J: TRBJ2-7
length: 11
size: once
CDR3: CSAMDNYEQYF
DNA: TGCAGTGCTATGGACAACTACGAGCAGTACTTC

D: TRBD2
V: TRBV6-1
J: TRBJ2-5
length: 14
size: once
CDR3: CASKGTTLEETQYF
DNA: TGTGCCAGCAAGGGGACTACCCTAGAAGAGACCCAGTACTTC

D: TRBD1
V: TRBV2
J: TRBJ1-1
length: 15
size: .
CDR3: CASRGGAGQGQEAFF
DNA: TGTGCCAGCAGGGGCGGGGCCGGACAGGGTCAGGAAGCTTTCTTT

D: TRBD2
V: TRBV9
J: TRBJ2-1
length: 15
size: .
CDR3: CASSGRGGVYNEQFF
DNA: TGTGCCAGCAGTGGGCGCGGGGGGGTTTACAATGAGCAGTTCTTC

D: .
V: TRBV30
J: TRBJ2-7
length: 13
size: .
CDR3: CAWNPDFSYEQYF
DNA: TGTGCCTGGAATCCGGACTTCTCCTACGAGCAGTACTTC

D: .
V: TRBV30
J: TRBJ2-5
length: 15
size: .
CDR3: CAWSGLGQIQETQYF
DNA: TGTGCCTGGAGTGGCTTGGGCCAAATTCAAGAGACCCAGTACTTC

D: TRBD2
V: TRBV5-6
J: TRBJ2-3
length: 15
size: .
CDR3: CASSPDGGGTDTQYF
DNA: TGTGCCAGCAGCCCGGATGGGGGAGGGACAGATACGCAGTATTTT

D: .
V: TRBV21-1
J: TRBJ2-7
length: 17
size: .
CDR3: CASSKGRSAVPDYEQYF
DNA: TGTGCCAGCAGCAAAGGCCGTAGTGCGGTCCCGGACTACGAGCAGTACTTC

D: .
V: TRBV5-1
J: TRBJ2-3
length: 15
size: .
CDR3: CASSLYEPLHDTQYF
DNA: TGCGCCAGCAGCTTGTACGAGCCCCTCCACGATACGCAGTATTTT

D: TRBD1
V: TRBV28
J: TRBJ1-5
length: 15
size: .
CDR3: CASSSDRAVNQPQHF
DNA: TGTGCCAGCAGTTCAGACAGGGCGGTCAATCAGCCCCAGCATTTT

D: .
V: TRBV11-2
J: TRBJ2-7
length: 14
size: .
CDR3: CASSRDRGAGEQYF
DNA: TGTGCCAGCAGCCGAGACCGAGGTGCGGGCGAGCAGTACTTC

D: TRBD1
V: TRBV6-5
J: TRBJ1-1
length: 14
size: .
CDR3: CASSFDRVGVEAFF
DNA: TGTGCCAGCAGTTTTGACAGGGTAGGGGTTGAAGCTTTCTTT

D: .
V: TRBV6-6
J: TRBJ2-1
length: 11
size: .
CDR3: CASRNPGEQFF
DNA: TGTGCCAGCAGAAACCCGGGGGAGCAGTTCTTC

D: .
V: TRBV30
J: TRBJ1-2
length: 13
size: .
CDR3: CALWTATNYGYTF
DNA: TGTGCCTTGTGGACAGCTACTAACTATGGCTACACCTTC